This TCR beta chain was recorded in a study of blood T cell repertoires in COVID-19. In the study overall: In each case, the material was cDNA or gDNA derived from T cells, B-cell-depleted T cells, or PBMCs.

The CDR3 has 15 amino acids. CDR1 is MNHEY and CDR2 is SVGAGI in the germline V gene. V lost 6 bases and J 3 bases, leaving 18 bases between the germline ends. This clone was seen only once. Generated by immunoSEQ multiplex PCR, the TCRdb table keeps only in-frame clones and is missing some. The sample lists around 250,000 clones; approximately 86% were seen once. Sequencing was carried out using peripheral blood. The genes are TRBV6-5 and TRBJ2-7; D unclear. The clonotype was recovered from a woman aged 60-70 years who had recovered from COVID-19. The CDR3 sequence: CASRGQIVGVYEQYF. CDR3 bases: TGTGCCAGCAGGGGTCAGATTGTCGGAGTCTACGAGCAGTACTTC.